The subject of this entry is one T cell receptor beta chain. Its specificity is not known. The primer mix had 60 Vbeta and 13 Jbeta primers. Sequencing used immunoSEQ multiplex PCR; TCRdb keeps in-frame clones, though not all of them. The sample shows around 100,000 clones, 60% to 85% of them seen only once. Donors counted as nominally healthy when sampled, yet unrecorded immune exposures were likely. CDR3 size: 14 residues. Per the germline V gene, CDR1 is SGHVS and CDR2 is FNYEAQ. The V gene end was trimmed by 5 bases and the J gene end by 1 base; junction bases not matched to a gene: 4. The data derive from a study of cytomegalovirus exposure and HLA in healthy donors. Points from the study as a whole: The only immune exposure information that was available was CMV serostatus.

The receptor was isolated from a woman in her late teens or twenties in good health and CMV-seropositive. Specimen: PBMCs. The rearrangement joins TRBV7-6 to TRBJ1-1; 7 bases agree with TRBD1. CDR3 protein: CASSPRQGNTEAFF. Written as DNA, the CDR3 is TGTGCCAGCAGCCCCCGACAGGGGAACACTGAAGCTTTCTTT. Together with reference TRBV7-6 and TRBJ1-1, the CDR3 gives the full variable domain: GAGVSQSPRYKVTKRGQDVALRCDPISGHVSLYWYRQALGQGPEFLTYFNYEAQQDKSGLPNDRFSAERPEGSISTLTIQRTEQRDSAMYRCASSPRQGNTEAFFGQGTRLTVV.